The entry below gives a single T cell receptor (beta chain) sequence along with its context. Its antigen is not known. The authors reverse transcribed all of the isolated RNA, so sequencing captured expressed TCRB transcripts. The table came from immunoSEQ multiplex PCR; TCRdb's copy has only in-frame clones and leaves some out. Of 150,000 to 200,000 clones in the sample, about 8% were seen once. The source of the sample is a study of beta chain features in type 1 diabetes. Across the study: Examined across all samples were over 85 million sorted cells.

Study results and limitations: The study found fewer insertions and more deletions at VDJ junctions in type 1 diabetes patients. In all four CD4+ subsets, TCRB CDR3 length was significantly, moderately reduced in type 1 diabetes.

CD45RO/CCR7/CD25/CD127/CD95/CD27 staining was used to isolate CD4+ naive, central memory, regulatory and stem cell-like memory cells by sorting. Purity exceeding 95% was reached by all sorted populations. The specimen sequenced was central memory CD4+ T cells from blood. This clonotype originated in a woman aged 35 to 49 with type 1 diabetes.

The CDR3 coding sequence is TGCAGCGTTGGAGTAGTCAACAATGAGCAGTTCTTC. Protein product: CSVGVVNNEQFF. The chain carries TRBV29-1 and TRBJ2-1; D remains unclear. Trimming removed 4 bases from V and 5 bases from J, with 9 bases in between. The germline CDR1 and CDR2 sequences are SQVTM and ANQGSEA. The CDR3 extends over 12 amino acids.